Below are 20 T cell receptor beta chains sequenced from a single sample in a study of CD8+CD57+ T cells in acquired aplastic anemia. Genomic DNA, serving as template, underwent TCR beta VDJ and CDR3 profiling. TCRdb re-analysed the reads in MiXCR, keeping a single row per CDR3 protein. This sample yields approximately 190,000 distinct CDR3 sequences, of which roughly 64% are seen a single time; about half belongs to the top ten. What was sequenced was sorted CD4+, CD8+, or CD8+CD57+ T cells (not recorded which) from PBMCs. The receptors were gathered from a human donor with severe aplastic anemia or a healthy control (not recorded which).

This clonotype was picked up a small number of times. This rearrangement joins TRBV2 to TRBJ1-2; possibly TRBD1 for D (5 bases). The CDR3 is 12 amino acids. Trimming removed 3 bases from V and 5 bases from J, with 7 bases in between. Per the germline V gene, CDR1 is SNHLY and CDR2 is FYNNEI. DNA of the CDR3: TGTGCCAGCAGTGATCGGGGGTATGGCTACACCTTC. Its protein is CASSDRGYGYTF.

This clonotype was recorded at least ten times. The CDR3 DNA follows: TGCAGTGCTAGAGAAAGGGACACTGAAGCTTTCTTT. This gives the protein CSARERDTEAFF. The chain combines TRBV20-1 with TRBJ1-1; D is unclear. The CDR3 runs 12 residues. CDR1 is DFQATT and CDR2 is SNEGSKA in the germline V gene (reference sequence). Trimming removed 0 bases from V and 3 bases from J, with 5 bases in between.

The chain links TRBV12-3 or TRBV12-4 to TRBJ2-3; 7 nucleotides align to TRBD2. The CDR3 is 15 residues long. The V and J ends lost 3 bases and 12 bases, in that order; junction bases with no gene match: 15. The CDR3: CASSFPGGTGESQYF. CDR3 DNA: TGTGCCAGCAGTTTCCCGGGGGGAACGGGAGAGAGCCAGTATTTT.

V usage is TRBV5-4 and J usage is TRBJ1-6; 8 nucleotides match TRBD1. Germline V gene lookup returns CDR1 SGHNT and CDR2 YYREEE (reference sequence). The CDR3 covers 17 residues. Germline trimming cut 4 bases from V and 9 bases from J; bases unmatched to any gene: 15. CDR3 DNA: TGTGCCAGCAGCACGGGACAGGACCCGGGTTTTGCTTCACCCCTCCACTTT. It translates to CASSTGQDPGFASPLHF.

The chain is built from TRBV19 and TRBJ1-1, with 8 positions matching TRBD1. Trimming at V came to 5 bases and at J to 5 bases, leaving 7 bases not matched to a gene. This CDR3 is built from 14 residues. Germline values: CDR1 LNHDA, CDR2 SQIVND (reference sequence). Here the CDR3 DNA reads TGTGCCAGTAGTGGCTGGACAGGGAAGACTGAAGCTTTCTTT. Protein: CASSGWTGKTEAFF.

The chain has TRBV11-2 and TRBJ1-1; 10 nucleotides agree with TRBD1. V was pared by 5 bases and J by 8 bases, with 8 bases of the junction left unmatched. Germline lookup yields CDR1 SGHAT and CDR2 FQNNGV. CDR3 size: 14 residues. CDR3 DNA sequence: TGTGCCAGCAGCCCTAAGGGGACAGGGGCCGAAGCTTTCTTT. It encodes CASSPKGTGAEAFF.

J is TRBJ2-3 and V is TRBV20-1; D might be TRBD1 or TRBD2, each matching 5 bases. The length of the CDR3 is 13 residues. Germline V CDR1 and CDR2: DFQATT, SNEGSKA (reference sequence). V shed 5 bases and J shed 4 bases, with 13 bases lying between them. CDR3 amino acids: CSAYGGDADTQYF. The CDR3 DNA reads TGCAGTGCTTATGGGGGTGACGCAGATACGCAGTATTTT.

This clonotype was seen many times. The chain combines TRBV27 with TRBJ2-7, with 8 bases that match TRBD1. Per germline, CDR1 MNHEY and CDR2 SMNVEV (reference sequence). This CDR3 is built from 14 residues. Losses at the gene ends were 4 bases for V and 2 bases for J; bases not matched to a gene: 4. CDR3 protein: CASSSGQDTYEQYF. The CDR3 DNA reads TGTGCCAGCAGTTCGGGACAGGACACCTACGAGCAGTACTTC.

J is TRBJ2-5 and V is TRBV4-3; 7 bases fit TRBD2. V gave up 1 base and J gave up 2 bases; unmatched junction bases: 4. There are 15 residues in the CDR3. In germline, CDR1 is LGHNA, CDR2 YSLEER. CDR3 loop: CASSQGSGGQETQYF. The CDR3 nucleotides are TGCGCCAGCAGCCAAGGATCCGGGGGGCAAGAGACCCAGTACTTC.

J is TRBJ2-1 and V is TRBV11-2; 11 nucleotides align to TRBD2. Germline V gene lookup returns CDR1 SGHAT and CDR2 FQNNGV. The V and J ends lost 4 bases and 4 bases, in that order; junction bases with no gene match: 9. The CDR3 consists of 17 residues. In DNA form, the CDR3 reads TGTGCCAGCAGCTCACACAGTAGCGGGGGGGTATACAATGAGCAGTTCTTC. Translation gives CASSSHSSGGVYNEQFF.

This chain links TRBV7-2 with TRBJ2-5; D gene ambiguous. Germline values: CDR1 SGHTA, CDR2 FQGNSA. The V gene lost 4 bases and the J gene lost 0 bases, with 6 bases spanning the gap. The CDR3 extends over 13 amino acids. CDR3 nucleotide sequence: TGTGCCAGCAGCTCATCCAACCAAGAGACCCAGTACTTC. This sequence encodes CASSSSNQETQYF.

The chain employs TRBV12-3 or TRBV12-4 and TRBJ1-2, with 9 bases matching TRBD1. The CDR3 runs to 14 residues. Trimming removed 6 bases from V and 4 bases from J; junction bases left unmatched: 6. The CDR3 coding sequence is TGTGCCAGCAGCCAACAGGGGGCTGTCTATGGCTACACCTTC. The encoded protein is CASSQQGAVYGYTF.

The chain recombines TRBV5-1 with TRBJ2-7; 8 bases line up with TRBD1. The CDR3 covers 15 residues. J was trimmed by 0 bases and V by 4 bases; bases with no gene match: 6. Germline lookup yields CDR1 SGHRS and CDR2 YFSETQ. The CDR3 nucleotides read TGCGCCAGCAGCCATTCGGGACAGGTCTCCTACGAGCAGTACTTC. It yields the protein CASSHSGQVSYEQYF.

The sample holds many counts of this clonotype. CDR3 nucleotides: TGTGCCAGCAGTGTCCTGGCGGGGACGAACACCGGGGAGCTGTTTTTT. Protein product: CASSVLAGTNTGELFF. The V call is TRBV9, the J call TRBJ2-2; possibly TRBD2 for D (6 bases). Germline-derived CDR1 and CDR2 are SGDLS and YYNGEE. The CDR3 covers 16 residues. V was pared by 5 bases and J by 0 bases, with 14 bases between.

This clonotype was observed at least ten times. The CDR3 region has the DNA TGTGCCAGCAGCCAAGATGGAGCTAGCGGGGGGCAAGAGACCCAGTACTTC. This encodes CASSQDGASGGQETQYF. The V gene is TRBV4-2, the J gene TRBJ2-5; 11 bases map to TRBD2. The CDR3 spans 17 residues. Losses at the gene ends were 0 bases for V and 2 bases for J; bases not matched to a gene: 5. The germline CDR1 and CDR2 sequences are LGHNA and YNFKEQ.

The J gene is TRBJ2-3, the V gene TRBV9, with 12 nucleotides matching TRBD2. Trimming cost V 4 bases and J 3 bases; bases outside gene matches: 3. Germline CDR1 SGDLS, CDR2 YYNGEE. This CDR3 spans 15 amino acids. For the CDR3, the DNA is TGTGCCAGCAGCATCGGGACTAGCGGGACAGATACGCAGTATTTT. The encoded protein is CASSIGTSGTDTQYF.

This clonotype appeared many times. This rearrangement joins TRBV6-5 to TRBJ1-2; a possible D gene is TRBD1 (5 bases). V was clipped by 2 bases and J by 8 bases, with 6 bases between them. The length of the CDR3 is 11 residues. Germline lookup yields CDR1 MNHEY and CDR2 SVGAGI. CDR3 in amino acids: CASSYGGGYTF. In DNA, the CDR3 is TGTGCCAGCAGTTACGGGGGAGGCTACACCTTC.

The V and J genes are TRBV20-1 and TRBJ2-7; D is perhaps TRBD2 (5 bases). Germline values: CDR1 DFQATT, CDR2 SNEGSKA (reference sequence). V dropped 3 bases and J dropped 3 bases, with 12 bases sitting between them. The CDR3 has 13 residues. The CDR3 sequence is CSASALANYEQYF. The CDR3, as DNA: TGCAGTGCTAGTGCGCTAGCCAACTACGAGCAGTACTTC.

The chain recombines TRBV12-3 or TRBV12-4 with TRBJ2-5; D unresolved. The CDR3 totals 12 residues. V lost 3 bases and J lost 4, with 6 bases in between. The CDR3 sequence: CASSLVVETQYF. CDR3 DNA: TGTGCCAGCAGTTTGGTGGTAGAGACCCAGTACTTC.

The chain recombines TRBV3-1 with TRBJ2-5; possible D gene TRBD1, 6 bases. V shed 7 bases and J shed 9 bases, with 27 bases lying between them. Per the germline V gene, CDR1 is LGHDT and CDR2 is YNNKEL (reference sequence). The CDR3 is made up of 16 amino acids. CDR3 coding DNA: TGTGCCAGCACCTCCGAGGGTCAGGGGCCACGCGAGGCCCAGTACTTC. Translating it yields CASTSEGQGPREAQYF.